Each of the 11 T cell receptor beta chains below was sequenced from the same sample in a study of cytomegalovirus exposure and HLA in healthy donors. The PCR used 60 Vbeta and 13 Jbeta primers. The data were produced by immunoSEQ multiplex PCR, yet TCRdb's version contains in-frame clones alone and is incomplete. Of approximately 220,000 clones listed, 75% are singletons. Sample: PBMCs. The receptors stem from a woman under 40 in good health and CMV-seronegative.

This chain uses TRBV7-3 with TRBJ1-6; tentative D call: TRBD1 (6 bases). The V end was cut by 3 bases, the J end by 8 bases, with 8 bases between. The CDR3 is 13 amino acids. Germline CDR1 SGHTA, CDR2 FQGTGA. The CDR3 loop reads CASSLDSYSPLHF. The CDR3 nucleotides read TGTGCCAGCAGCTTGGACAGCTATTCACCCCTCCACTTT.

The table lists this clone with a few counts. The V gene is TRBV6-6, the J gene TRBJ1-1, with TRBD1 identical over 7 bases. V lost 8 bases and J lost 7; bases outside the gene matches: 7. The CDR3 is 12 residues long. Per germline, CDR1 MNHNY and CDR2 SVGAGI (reference sequence). CDR3 in amino acids: CASGGWDSEAFF. For the CDR3, the DNA is TGTGCCAGCGGCGGATGGGACAGTGAAGCTTTCTTT.

CDR3 nucleotide sequence: TGTGCCTGGAGACTGGGGACACCGAATCAGCCCCAGCATTTT. Protein product: CAWRLGTPNQPQHF. This chain uses TRBV30 with TRBJ1-5, with D maybe TRBD1 (6 bases). The CDR3 is 14 residues long. Germline assignment: CDR1 GTSNPN and CDR2 SVGIG (reference sequence). Deletions cut 3 bases from V and 4 bases from J, with 13 bases between.

Turning to this clone: An end of the junction does not agree with germline; a read error may underlie this. This chain joins TRBV7-9 and TRBJ2-3; 13 bases fit TRBD2. Looked up from germline, CDR1 is SEHNR and CDR2 is FQNEAQ (reference sequence). The CDR3 has 16 amino acids. In nucleotides, the CDR3 is TGTTCCAGCAGCGCGCTAACTAGCGGGGGGGCAGATACGCAGTATTTT. Amino acids: CSSSALTSGGADTQYF.

The CDR3 reads CASSEAHGYGYTF. In DNA, the CDR3 is TGTGCCAGCAGTGAAGCCCACGGCTATGGCTACACCTTC. The chain links TRBV6-1 to TRBJ1-2; D gene uncertain. This CDR3 has 13 amino acids. The germline V gene has CDR1 MNHNS and CDR2 SASEGT. V lost 0 bases and J lost 4, with 6 bases in between.

J is TRBJ1-5 and V is TRBV7-4; a weak D match, TRBD1 (6 bases). The ends were cut back, 3 bases at V and 4 bases at J, with 25 bases in the middle. The CDR3 is 19 residues long. The V gene's germline CDR1 is SGHVT and CDR2 SQSDAQ. The CDR3 DNA reads TGTGCCAGCAGCTTCCTCATTGGGACGGGACACGGGGTAAATCAGCCCCAGCATTTT. Translation: CASSFLIGTGHGVNQPQHF.

The chain combines TRBV9 with TRBJ1-1; 7 bases align to TRBD1. This CDR3 contains 11 residues. V shed 3 bases, J shed 12 bases, and the junction held 5 bases outside the gene matches. Germline V gene data show CDR1 as SGDLS and CDR2 as YYNGEE. CDR3 protein: CASSGQGRTFF. The CDR3 coding sequence is TGTGCCAGCAGCGGACAGGGTAGGACTTTCTTT.

V gene TRBV5-1 combines with J gene TRBJ1-6; no clear D. The V and J ends lost 2 bases and 7 bases respectively, with 19 bases between them. This CDR3 is 17 amino acids long. Germline V gene lookup returns CDR1 SGHRS and CDR2 YFSETQ. CDR3 bases: TGCGCCAGCAGCTTAGCGGGCCCTACAAATTCGAATTCACCCCTCCACTTT. This sequence encodes CASSLAGPTNSNSPLHF.

This sequence joins TRBV6-5 and TRBJ1-3; D not certain. This CDR3 is built from 11 residues. Trimming removed 6 bases from V and 7 bases from J, with 7 bases in between. The germline gives CDR1 MNHEY, CDR2 SVGAGI. CDR3: CASRERNTIYF. CDR3 nucleotides: TGTGCCAGCAGGGAGAGGAACACCATATATTTT.

This clone has a single count. The chain employs TRBV11-3 and TRBJ1-6, with D possibly being TRBD1 (6 bases). Germline V gives CDR1 SGHNT, CDR2 YENEEA. The CDR3 loop spans 14 amino acids. Trimming took 3 bases from V and 8 from J, leaving 11 bases between them. The chain's CDR3 is CASSLGRGDSPLHF. CDR3 bases: TGTGCCAGCAGCTTGGGCAGGGGAGATTCACCCCTCCACTTT.

This clone was detected a few times. The chain carries TRBV7-3 and TRBJ1-5; the D is unclear. The germline V gene has CDR1 SGHTA and CDR2 FQGTGA. V shed 2 bases and J shed 7 bases, with 9 bases lying between them. This CDR3 spans 13 amino acids. The chain's CDR3 is CASSLGPFQPQHF. The CDR3 coding sequence is TGTGCCAGCAGCTTAGGGCCGTTCCAGCCCCAGCATTTT.